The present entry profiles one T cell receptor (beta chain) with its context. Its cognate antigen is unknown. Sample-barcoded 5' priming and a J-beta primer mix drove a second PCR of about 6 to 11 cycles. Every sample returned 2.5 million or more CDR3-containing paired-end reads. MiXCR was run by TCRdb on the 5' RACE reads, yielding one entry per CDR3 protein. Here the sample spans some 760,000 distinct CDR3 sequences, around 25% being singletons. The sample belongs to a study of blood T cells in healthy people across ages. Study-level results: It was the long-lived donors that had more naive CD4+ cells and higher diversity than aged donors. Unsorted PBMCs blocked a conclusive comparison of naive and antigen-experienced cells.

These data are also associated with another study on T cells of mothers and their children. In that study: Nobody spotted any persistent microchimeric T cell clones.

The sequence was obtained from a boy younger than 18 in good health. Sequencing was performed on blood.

CDR3 region: CATSRGLAERGETQYF. Written as DNA, the CDR3 is TGTGCCACCAGCAGGGGACTAGCGGAAAGGGGAGAGACCCAGTACTTC. V is TRBV15 and J is TRBJ2-5; 11 nucleotides align to TRBD2. CDR1 is LNHNV, CDR2 YYDKDF, per germline (reference sequence). Trimming cost V 3 bases and J 4 bases; bases outside gene matches: 7. The CDR3 runs to 16 residues. The full variable domain, with the rest looked up from reference TRBV15 and TRBJ2-5, is DAMVIQNPRYQVTQFGKPVTLSCSQTLNHNVMYWYQQKSSQAPKLLFHYYDKDFNNEADTPDNFQSRRPNTSFCFLDIRSPGLGDTAMYLCATSRGLAERGETQYFGPGTRLLVL.